This T cell receptor (beta chain) was identified during a study of control samples from healthy donors and cancer patients. The CDR3 runs 15 residues. V dropped 4 bases and J dropped 2 bases, with 16 bases sitting between them. Germline V gene lookup returns CDR1 SGHKS and CDR2 YYEKEE (reference sequence). Profiled with immunoSEQ multiplex PCR; TCRdb holds only in-frame clones, not every one. The sample carries about 160,000 clones, about 94% recorded once. Sequenced input: PBMCs. This TCR was sampled from a man aged 55 to 70 with colorectal cancer. This rearrangement joins TRBV5-5 to TRBJ2-7; D gene ambiguous. The CDR3 region is CASSPGVSLTYEQYF. The CDR3 DNA reads TGTGCCAGCAGCCCTGGCGTCAGTCTGACCTACGAGCAGTACTTC.